This TCR beta chain stems from a study of CD8+ T cells in alopecia areata. The CDR3 runs to 15 residues. Looked up from germline, CDR1 is GKSSPN and CDR2 is SITVG. Germline trimming cut 5 bases from V and 2 bases from J; bases unmatched to any gene: 5. This clone showed up just a few times. Mouse germline and gene names are used. Sequencing ends 4 residues short of the CDR3 end; the germline J gene provides the rest. Extraction and reverse transcription of RNA yielded cDNA as the sequencing template. Sequencing used immunoSEQ multiplex PCR; TCRdb keeps in-frame clones, though not all of them. In total the sample includes around 9,600 clones, none of them seen once. It was with CD4, CD8alpha, NKG2D, NKG2ACE and other markers that pooled cutaneous lymph node cells were sorted.

The rearrangement uses TRBV31 and TRBJ2-4, with 12 bases matching TRBD2. The clonotype comes from a C3H/HeJ mouse with alopecia areata. As its MHC haplotype, the strain has H2-k. Sequenced material: CD8+ T cells sorted from a lymph node. This chain's CDR3 is CAWDGTGGFQNTLYF. The DNA read from the CDR3 is TGTGCCTGGGACGGGACTGGGGGGTTTCAAAAC.